This record covers a single TCR beta chain. TCRdb's table, derived via immunoSEQ multiplex PCR, lists solely in-frame clones and lacks some. The repertoire holds 200,000 to 300,000 clones, about four fifths seen once, with 4% to 5% in the top ten. The record originates from a study of blood T cell repertoires in COVID-19. J was trimmed by 4 bases and V by 3 bases; bases with no gene match: 15. Germline CDR1 SGHRS, CDR2 YFSETQ. The CDR3 has 17 amino acids. The rearrangement uses TRBV5-1 and TRBJ1-1; 7 bases are a match to TRBD1. This TCR derives from a woman between 70 and 85 years old with acute or convalescent COVID-19. The sequenced sample consisted of peripheral blood. The CDR3 spells CASSSRRKTGLSTEAFF. The CDR3, as DNA: TGCGCCAGCAGCTCCCGAAGAAAGACAGGGCTAAGCACTGAAGCTTTCTTT. The variable domain in full, completed from reference TRBV5-1 and TRBJ1-1, reads KAGVTQTPRYLIKTRGQQVTLSCSPISGHRSVSWYQQTPGQGLQFLFEYFSETQRNKGNFPGRFSGRQFSNSRSEMNVSTLELGDSALYLCASSSRRKTGLSTEAFFGQGTRLTVV.